These 27 T cell receptor beta chains came from one sample sequenced in a study of T cell responses to AZD1222 COVID-19 vaccine. Measured with immunoSEQ multiplex PCR; TCRdb has only the in-frame clones, and not every one. The sample lists over 45,000 clones, about 89% occurring once. Sequences were derived from peripheral blood, sampled 28 days after the second AZD1222 dose. The receptors derive from an adult who received the AZD1222 COVID-19 vaccine.

As concerns this clone: A read error may account for a junction end that differs from germline. V and J are TRBV4-2 and TRBJ1-2, with no clear D. Germline CDR1 LGHNA, CDR2 YNFKEQ. This CDR3 is built from 13 residues. CDR3 in DNA: TGTGCCAGCAGCCAAGATCTCCCAACCGCGAGACTCTTC. It specifies CASSQDLPTARLF.

The rearrangement joins TRBV6-1 to TRBJ2-7; 14 nucleotides match TRBD2. Germline CDR1 is MNHNS and CDR2 is SASEGT. J was trimmed by 4 bases and V by 1 base; bases with no gene match: 0. The CDR3 contains 15 residues. DNA of the CDR3: TGTGCCAGCAGTGAAGGACTAGCGGGGGGGTACGAGCAGTACTTC. Translating it yields CASSEGLAGGYEQYF.

This clone was seen more than once but under ten times. The chain carries TRBV5-1 and TRBJ1-1; 10 bases are shared with TRBD1. With V trimmed by 4 bases and J by 10 bases, 7 bases remained unmatched. This CDR3 region has 13 residues. Germline V gives CDR1 SGHRS, CDR2 YFSETQ. CDR3: CASSSRQGARAFF. For the CDR3, the DNA is TGCGCCAGCAGCAGCAGACAGGGGGCTCGAGCTTTCTTT.

The gene calls are TRBV9 and TRBJ2-3; D gene unclear. Trimming left V 3 bases short and J 0 bases short, with 8 bases between. The CDR3 is 14 residues long. Germline CDR1 is SGDLS and CDR2 is YYNGEE. DNA of the CDR3: TGTGCCAGCAGCGCTGACATAAGCACAGATACGCAGTATTTT. This translates into CASSADISTDTQYF.

V usage is TRBV5-1 and J usage is TRBJ2-1; TRBD2 is a possible D gene (5 bases). From germline, CDR1 is SGHRS and CDR2 YFSETQ. The CDR3 runs to 13 residues. Trimming removed 4 bases at V and 7 bases at J, with 12 bases between. The CDR3 reads CASSARDRNEQFF. CDR3 nucleotide sequence: TGCGCCAGCAGCGCCCGGGATCGAAATGAGCAGTTCTTC.

The chain combines TRBV5-1 with TRBJ1-2; no definite D call. CDR1 SGHRS and CDR2 YFSETQ come from the germline V gene. This CDR3 is built from 14 residues. Trimming stripped 4 bases from V and 1 base from J, with 11 bases between. The chain's CDR3 is CASSAGNNNYGYTF. CDR3 DNA sequence: TGCGCCAGCAGCGCCGGGAATAATAACTATGGCTACACCTTC.

This clone has a single count. This chain joins TRBV13 and TRBJ2-6; D is uncertain. The CDR3 is made up of 15 amino acids. Per the germline V gene, CDR1 is PRHDT and CDR2 is FYEKMQ (reference sequence). V shed 5 bases and J shed 2 bases, with 10 bases lying between them. CDR3 nucleotides: TGTGCCAGCAGCGAAGGGAATACTGGGGCCAACGTCCTGACTTTC. It is translated as CASSEGNTGANVLTF.

The chain couples TRBV27 to TRBJ2-7; 10 nucleotides line up with TRBD1. V was clipped by 5 bases and J by 6 bases; unmatched bases: 7. Per the germline V gene, CDR1 is MNHEY and CDR2 is SMNVEV (reference sequence). The CDR3 length is 14 residues. CDR3 sequence (DNA): TGTGCCAGCAGTATAGGACAGGGGGTGCGCGAGCAGTACTTC. It translates to CASSIGQGVREQYF.

The V gene is TRBV5-1, the J gene TRBJ2-6; D perhaps matches TRBD2 (6 bases). Trimming stripped 7 bases from V and 4 bases from J, with 15 bases between. The CDR3 length is 15 residues. Germline V lookup: CDR1 SGHRS, CDR2 YFSETQ. The CDR3 DNA follows: TGCGCCAGCCTAACGGAGGGAACGGGGGCCAACGTCCTGACTTTC. Amino acids: CASLTEGTGANVLTF.

The chain carries TRBV28 and TRBJ1-5; tentatively, D is TRBD1 (5 bases). The CDR3 has 14 residues. CDR1 and CDR2 (germline): MDHEN, SYDVKM. V was pared by 6 bases and J by 3 bases, with 12 bases between. The CDR3 DNA follows: TGTGCCAGCAGCGGGGGGGAACCCAATCAGCCCCAGCATTTT. Translation gives CASSGGEPNQPQHF.

This chain links TRBV6-6 with TRBJ1-5; no clear D. Germline V gene lookup returns CDR1 MNHNY and CDR2 SVGAGI (reference sequence). Trimming removed 9 bases at V and 5 bases at J, with 20 bases between. The CDR3 is 15 amino acids. Here the CDR3 DNA reads TGTGCCAGTAGAGGCGGGGAATGGGAGGATCAGCCCCAGCATTTT. Translating gives CASRGGEWEDQPQHF.

The chain carries TRBV6-5 and TRBJ1-2; D possibly corresponds to TRBD1 (5 bases). The V gene's germline CDR1 is MNHEY and CDR2 SVGAGI. This CDR3 has 13 amino acids. V lost 7 bases to trimming and J lost 4 bases, with 13 bases between them. The CDR3 region has the DNA TGTGCCAGCACTACCCAGGGAAGCTATGGCTACACCTTC. It codes for CASTTQGSYGYTF.

V usage is TRBV6-5 and J usage is TRBJ2-7; D not resolved. CDR3 length: 13 amino acids. The V end lost 10 bases, the J end lost 1 base, and 14 bases lay between the germline ends. Germline CDR1 and CDR2: MNHEY and SVGAGI. DNA for the CDR3: TGTGCCACCATCCCCCCGCATTCCTACGAGCAGTACTTC. Translated, it gives CATIPPHSYEQYF.

The CDR3 DNA follows: TGCGCCAGCAGCTTCGCCGCCATTTTACCGGGACAGAAGAACACTGAAGCTTTCTTT. Translated, it gives CASSFAAILPGQKNTEAFF. The gene calls are TRBV5-1 and TRBJ1-1, with 7 bases aligning to TRBD1. V lost 2 bases to trimming and J lost 1 base; unmatched junction nucleotides: 17. Germline V gives CDR1 SGHRS, CDR2 YFSETQ. The CDR3 runs 19 residues.

This clone was seen just once. The rearrangement joins TRBV3-1 (or the pseudogene TRBV3-2) to TRBJ2-7, with 11 bases identical to TRBD2. The V gene end was trimmed by 4 bases and the J gene end by 2 bases; junction bases not matched to a gene: 4. Germline V gene sequence: CDR1 LGHDT, CDR2 YNNKEL (reference sequence). This CDR3 comprises 15 residues. The DNA for the CDR3 is TGTGCCAGCAGCCTACGACTAGCGGGACCCTACGAGCAGTACTTC. This gives the protein CASSLRLAGPYEQYF.

This sequence joins TRBV12-3 or TRBV12-4 and TRBJ1-4; D gene uncertain. V was shortened by 4 bases and J by 7 bases, with 10 bases between the two germline ends. The CDR3 runs to 13 residues. The CDR3 sequence: CASSWRVGEKLFF. CDR3 coding DNA: TGTGCCAGCAGTTGGAGGGTGGGTGAAAAACTGTTTTTT.

The chain recombines TRBV4-1 with TRBJ2-4, with D possibly being TRBD1 or TRBD2 (6 bases each). Between the trimmed V and J ends, which lost 3 bases and 1 base, there was a span of 16 bases. CDR3 size: 17 residues. Germline V lookup: CDR1 MGHRA, CDR2 YSYEKL. CDR3 loop: CASSQIQGGGAKNIQYF. The CDR3 region has the DNA TGCGCCAGCAGCCAGATACAGGGTGGGGGGGCCAAAAACATTCAGTACTTC.

V gene TRBV2 combines with J gene TRBJ2-5; the D gene is possibly TRBD1 (5 bases). CDR1 and CDR2 (germline): SNHLY, FYNNEI. Trimming removed 4 bases from V and 4 bases from J, with 7 bases in between. The CDR3 totals 12 residues. The CDR3 DNA follows: TGTGCCAGCAGTGTCCAGGGAGAGACCCAGTACTTC. This codes for CASSVQGETQYF.

The chain employs TRBV10-1 and TRBJ2-7, with 8 bases that match TRBD2. V was pared by 6 bases and J by 1 base, with 8 bases of the junction left unmatched. The V gene's germline CDR1 is WNHNN and CDR2 SYGVQD (reference sequence). The CDR3 length is 15 residues. The CDR3, as DNA: TGCGCCAGCAGCAATAGCGGGGACCCGTCCTACGAGCAGTACTTC. This codes for CASSNSGDPSYEQYF.

V is TRBV4-2 and J is TRBJ2-3; 10 bases fit TRBD2. V lost 0 bases to trimming and J lost 4 bases; unmatched junction nucleotides: 4. The CDR3 covers 16 residues. The germline V gene encodes CDR1 LGHNA and CDR2 YNFKEQ. The CDR3 nucleotides read TGTGCCAGCAGCCAAGAGGGTAGCGGGGGGTCAGATACGCAGTATTTT. Protein product: CASSQEGSGGSDTQYF.

V usage is TRBV7-8 and J usage is TRBJ2-7; 7 positions match TRBD1. This CDR3 contains 17 residues. The V and J ends lost 4 bases and 3 bases, in that order; junction bases with no gene match: 15. CDR1 and CDR2 from the germline V gene are SGHVS and FQNEAQ. This CDR3 is CASSYHHQRDRNYEQYF. The CDR3 bases are TGTGCCAGCAGCTACCACCACCAAAGGGACAGAAACTACGAGCAGTACTTC.

CDR3 sequence: CASSERRGYGNTIYF. For the CDR3, the DNA is TGTGCCAGCAGTGAACGAAGAGGGTACGGAAACACCATATATTTT. The rearrangement links TRBV6-1 to TRBJ1-3, with D unresolved. Germline V lookup: CDR1 MNHNS, CDR2 SASEGT. V dropped 2 bases and J dropped 4 bases, with 12 bases sitting between them. CDR3 length equals 15 residues.

The CDR3 DNA reads TGTGCCAGCAGCTTGGGAGGACTAGCGGGATTCCACGAGCAGTACTTC. Its translation is CASSLGGLAGFHEQYF. The chain recombines TRBV5-5 with TRBJ2-7; TRBD2 matches 12 bases. Germline lookup yields CDR1 SGHKS and CDR2 YYEKEE (reference sequence). The V gene end was trimmed by 0 bases and the J gene end by 5 bases; junction bases not matched to a gene: 6. The CDR3 length is 16 residues.

The rearrangement joins TRBV4-1 to TRBJ2-4, with 7 bases aligning to TRBD1. This CDR3 contains 16 residues. Germline V gives CDR1 MGHRA, CDR2 YSYEKL. V gave up 4 bases and J gave up 4 bases; unmatched junction bases: 10. CDR3 bases: TGCGCCAGCAGCCCGCGTGAGACAGGGCCTAAAAACATTCAGTACTTC. Its protein is CASSPRETGPKNIQYF.

This chain uses TRBV14 with TRBJ2-7, with D tentatively TRBD2 (5 bases). Germline lookup yields CDR1 SGHDN and CDR2 FVKESK. Between the trimmed V and J ends, which lost 4 bases and 2 bases, there was a span of 15 bases. This CDR3 is built from 15 residues. For the CDR3, the DNA is TGTGCCAGCAGCCTACTTTCGGGGTTTGCCTACGAGCAGTACTTC. Protein: CASSLLSGFAYEQYF. The whole variable domain, filled in from reference TRBV14 and TRBJ2-7, reads EAGVTQFPSHSVIEKGQTVTLRCDPISGHDNLYWYRRVMGKEIKFLLHFVKESKQDESGMPNNRFLAERTGGTYSTLKVQPAELEDSGVYFCASSLLSGFAYEQYFGPGTRLTVT.

The J gene is TRBJ2-7, the V gene TRBV25-1, with TRBD1 identical over 10 bases. Per the germline V gene, CDR1 is MGHDK and CDR2 is SYGVNS. V lost 0 bases, J lost 2 bases, and 10 bases stayed unmatched. The length of the CDR3 is 18 residues. In nucleotides, the CDR3 is TGTGCCAGCAGTGAATATCCTCGGAGGACAGGGGGGACCTACGAGCAGTACTTC. Protein sequence: CASSEYPRRTGGTYEQYF.

The J gene is TRBJ2-1, the V gene TRBV9; D assignment may be TRBD1 or TRBD2 (6 bases each). The CDR3 covers 15 residues. Trimming removed 2 bases from V and 6 bases from J, with 15 bases in between. Germline V gene lookup returns CDR1 SGDLS and CDR2 YYNGEE. The CDR3 here is CASSVTGRGPNEQFF. The CDR3 DNA is TGTGCCAGCAGCGTGACGGGACGGGGGCCCAATGAGCAGTTCTTC.